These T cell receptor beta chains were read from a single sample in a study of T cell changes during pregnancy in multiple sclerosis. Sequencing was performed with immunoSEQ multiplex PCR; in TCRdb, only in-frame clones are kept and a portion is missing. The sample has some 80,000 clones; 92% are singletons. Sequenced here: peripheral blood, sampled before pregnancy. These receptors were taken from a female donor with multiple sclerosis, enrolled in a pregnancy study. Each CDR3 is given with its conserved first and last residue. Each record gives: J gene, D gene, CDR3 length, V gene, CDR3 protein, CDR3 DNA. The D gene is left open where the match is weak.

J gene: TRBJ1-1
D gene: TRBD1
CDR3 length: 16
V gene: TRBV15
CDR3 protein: CATSARKGARFAEAFF
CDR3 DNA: TGTGCCACCAGCGCCCGAAAGGGGGCACGGTTCGCTGAAGCTTTCTTT

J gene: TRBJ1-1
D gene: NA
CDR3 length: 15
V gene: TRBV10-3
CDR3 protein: CAITGKDSGSTEAFF
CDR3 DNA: TGTGCCATCACGGGAAAGGACTCTGGCAGCACTGAAGCTTTCTTT

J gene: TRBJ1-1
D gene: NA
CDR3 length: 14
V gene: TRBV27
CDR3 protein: CASSQGGVPTEAFF
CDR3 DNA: TGTGCCAGCAGTCAAGGGGGTGTTCCTACTGAAGCTTTCTTT

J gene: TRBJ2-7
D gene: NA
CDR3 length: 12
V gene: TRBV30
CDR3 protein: CAWGGASYEQYF
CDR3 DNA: TGTGCCTGGGGGGGGGCATCCTACGAGCAGTACTTC

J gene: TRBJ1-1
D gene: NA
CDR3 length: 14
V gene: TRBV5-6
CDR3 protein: CASSLRGMNTEAFF
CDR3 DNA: TGTGCCAGCAGCTTGCGGGGGATGAACACTGAAGCTTTCTTT

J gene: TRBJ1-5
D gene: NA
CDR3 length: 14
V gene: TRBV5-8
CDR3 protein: CASLPQDAYQPQHF
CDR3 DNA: TGTGCCAGCCTCCCTCAGGATGCCTATCAGCCCCAGCATTTT

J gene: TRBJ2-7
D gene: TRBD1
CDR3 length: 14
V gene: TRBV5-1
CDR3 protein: CASSFRTGGHEQYF
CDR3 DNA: TGCGCCAGCAGCTTTCGGACAGGGGGCCACGAGCAGTACTTC

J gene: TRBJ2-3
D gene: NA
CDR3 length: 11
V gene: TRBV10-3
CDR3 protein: CAIAPGDTQYF
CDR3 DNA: TGTGCCATCGCGCCGGGTGATACGCAGTATTTT

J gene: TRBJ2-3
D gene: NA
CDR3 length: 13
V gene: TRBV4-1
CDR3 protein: CASSQSRRDTQYF
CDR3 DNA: TGCGCCAGCAGCCAAAGTAGGAGGGATACGCAGTATTTT

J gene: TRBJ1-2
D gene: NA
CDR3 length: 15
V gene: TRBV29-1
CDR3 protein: CSVEESGRQHYGYTF
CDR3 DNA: TGCAGCGTTGAAGAAAGCGGGAGACAGCACTATGGCTACACCTTC

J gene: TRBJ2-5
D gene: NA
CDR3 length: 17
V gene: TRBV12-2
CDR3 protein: CASRLVGPAEDQETQYF
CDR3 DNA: TGTGCAAGTCGCTTAGTCGGTCCAGCGGAGGACCAAGAGACCCAGTACTTC

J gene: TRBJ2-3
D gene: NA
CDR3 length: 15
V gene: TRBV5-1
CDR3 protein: CASSFQGSGTDTQYF
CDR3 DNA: TGCGCCAGCAGCTTTCAGGGGTCTGGCACAGATACGCAGTATTTT

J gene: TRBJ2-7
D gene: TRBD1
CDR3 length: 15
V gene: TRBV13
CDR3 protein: CASSFGTVSSYEQYF
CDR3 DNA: TGTGCCAGCAGCTTCGGGACAGTAAGCTCCTACGAGCAGTACTTC

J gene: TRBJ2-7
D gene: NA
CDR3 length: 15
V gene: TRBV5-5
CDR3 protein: CASSLWTTGTYEQYF
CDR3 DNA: TGTGCCAGCAGCTTGTGGACGACGGGAACCTACGAGCAGTACTTC

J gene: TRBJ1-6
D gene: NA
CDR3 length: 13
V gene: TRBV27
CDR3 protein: CATQQSNNSPLHF
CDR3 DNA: TGTGCCACCCAACAGAGTAATAATTCACCCCTCCACTTT

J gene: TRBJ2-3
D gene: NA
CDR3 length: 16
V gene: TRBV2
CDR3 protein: CARVDLTGLSTDTQYF
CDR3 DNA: TGTGCCAGAGTGGATTTAACAGGGTTAAGCACAGATACGCAGTATTTT

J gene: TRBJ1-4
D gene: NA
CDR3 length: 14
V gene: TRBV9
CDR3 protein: CASSVEGSGEKLFF
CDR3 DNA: TGTGCCAGCAGCGTAGAAGGGAGCGGCGAAAAACTGTTTTTT